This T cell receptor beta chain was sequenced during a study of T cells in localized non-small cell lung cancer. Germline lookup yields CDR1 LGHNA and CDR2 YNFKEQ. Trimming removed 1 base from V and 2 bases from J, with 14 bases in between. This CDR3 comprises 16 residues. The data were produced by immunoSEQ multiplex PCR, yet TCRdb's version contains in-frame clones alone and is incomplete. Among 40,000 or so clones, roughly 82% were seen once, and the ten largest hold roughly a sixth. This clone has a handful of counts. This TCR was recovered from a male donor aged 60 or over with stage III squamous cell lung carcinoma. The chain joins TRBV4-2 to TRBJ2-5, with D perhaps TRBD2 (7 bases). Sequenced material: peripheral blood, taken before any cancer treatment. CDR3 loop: CASSQGPGGNQETQYF. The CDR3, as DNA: TGTGCCAGCAGCCAAGGCCCGGGGGGCAATCAAGAGACCCAGTACTTC.